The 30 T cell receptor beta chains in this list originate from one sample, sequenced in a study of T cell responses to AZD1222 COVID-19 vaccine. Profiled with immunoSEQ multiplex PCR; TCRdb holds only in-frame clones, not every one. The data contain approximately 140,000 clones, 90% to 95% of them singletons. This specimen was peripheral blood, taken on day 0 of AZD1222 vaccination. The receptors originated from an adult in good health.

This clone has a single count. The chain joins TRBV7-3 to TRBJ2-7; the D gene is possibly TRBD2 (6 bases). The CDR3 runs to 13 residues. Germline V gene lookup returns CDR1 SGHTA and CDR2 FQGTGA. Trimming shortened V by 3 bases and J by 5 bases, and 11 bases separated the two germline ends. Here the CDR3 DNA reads TGTGCCAGCAGCTTGGGGGGAGTCAACGAGCAGTACTTC. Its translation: CASSLGGVNEQYF.

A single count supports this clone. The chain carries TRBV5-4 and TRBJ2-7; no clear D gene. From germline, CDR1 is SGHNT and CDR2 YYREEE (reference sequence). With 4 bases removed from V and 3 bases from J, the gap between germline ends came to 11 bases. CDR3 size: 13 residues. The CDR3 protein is CASSLDHDYEQYF. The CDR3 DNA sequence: TGTGCCAGCAGCCTTGACCACGACTACGAGCAGTACTTC. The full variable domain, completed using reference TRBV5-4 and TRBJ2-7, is ETGVTQSPTHLIKTRGQQVTLRCSSQSGHNTVSWYQQALGQGPQFIFQYYREEENGRGNFPPRFSGLQFPNYSSELNVNALELDDSALYLCASSLDHDYEQYFGPGTRLTVT.

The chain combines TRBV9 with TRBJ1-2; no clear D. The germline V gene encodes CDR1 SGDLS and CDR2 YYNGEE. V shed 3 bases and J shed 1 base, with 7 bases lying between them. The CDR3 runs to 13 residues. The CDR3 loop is CASSGLINYGYTF. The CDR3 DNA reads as TGTGCCAGCAGCGGACTCATTAACTATGGCTACACCTTC.

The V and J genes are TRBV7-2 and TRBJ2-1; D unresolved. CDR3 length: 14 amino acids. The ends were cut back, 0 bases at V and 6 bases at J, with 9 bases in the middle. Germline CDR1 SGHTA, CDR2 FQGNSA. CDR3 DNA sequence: TGTGCCAGCAGCTTAGCGTTTGGCGGCAATGAGCAGTTCTTC. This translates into CASSLAFGGNEQFF.

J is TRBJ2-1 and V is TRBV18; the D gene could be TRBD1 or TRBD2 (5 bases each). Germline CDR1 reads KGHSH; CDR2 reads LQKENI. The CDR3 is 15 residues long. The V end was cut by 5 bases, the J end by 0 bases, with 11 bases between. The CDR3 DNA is TGTGCCAGCTCATTGTCAGGGAGCTCCTACAATGAGCAGTTCTTC. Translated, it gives CASSLSGSSYNEQFF.

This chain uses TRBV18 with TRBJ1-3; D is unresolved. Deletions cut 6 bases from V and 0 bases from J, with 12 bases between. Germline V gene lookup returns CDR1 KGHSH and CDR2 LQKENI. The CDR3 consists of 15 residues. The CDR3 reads CASSSTGSSGNTIYF. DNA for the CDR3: TGTGCCAGCTCGTCGACGGGGAGCTCTGGAAACACCATATATTTT.

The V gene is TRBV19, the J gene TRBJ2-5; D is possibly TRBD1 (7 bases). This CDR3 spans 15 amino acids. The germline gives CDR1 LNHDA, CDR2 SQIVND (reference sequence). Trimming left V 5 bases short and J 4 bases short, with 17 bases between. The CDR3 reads CASSAGTGEAETQYF. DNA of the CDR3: TGTGCCAGTAGTGCTGGAACAGGGGAGGCAGAGACCCAGTACTTC.

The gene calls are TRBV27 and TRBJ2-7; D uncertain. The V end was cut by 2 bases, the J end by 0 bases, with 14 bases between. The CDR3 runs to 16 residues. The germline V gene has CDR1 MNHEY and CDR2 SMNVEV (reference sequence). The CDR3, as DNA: TGTGCCAGCAGTTTAAAGTCCCCTCGAAGCTCCTACGAGCAGTACTTC. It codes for CASSLKSPRSSYEQYF.

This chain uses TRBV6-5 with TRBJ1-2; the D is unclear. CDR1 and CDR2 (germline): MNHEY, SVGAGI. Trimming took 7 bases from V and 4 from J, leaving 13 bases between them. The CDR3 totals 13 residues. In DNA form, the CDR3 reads TGTGCCAGCACCACGAGAGGCTTCTATGGCTACACCTTC. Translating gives CASTTRGFYGYTF.

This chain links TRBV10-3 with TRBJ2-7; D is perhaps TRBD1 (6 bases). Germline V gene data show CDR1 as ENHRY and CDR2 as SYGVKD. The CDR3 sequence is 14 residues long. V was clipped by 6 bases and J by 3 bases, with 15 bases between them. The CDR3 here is CAISSTGISYEQYF. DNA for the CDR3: TGTGCCATCAGCTCAACAGGGATTAGCTACGAGCAGTACTTC.

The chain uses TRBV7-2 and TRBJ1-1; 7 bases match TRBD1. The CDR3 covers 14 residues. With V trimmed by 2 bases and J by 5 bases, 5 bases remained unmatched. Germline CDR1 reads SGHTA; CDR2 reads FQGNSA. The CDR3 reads CASSLITGETEAFF. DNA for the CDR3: TGTGCCAGCAGCTTAATTACAGGGGAGACTGAAGCTTTCTTT.

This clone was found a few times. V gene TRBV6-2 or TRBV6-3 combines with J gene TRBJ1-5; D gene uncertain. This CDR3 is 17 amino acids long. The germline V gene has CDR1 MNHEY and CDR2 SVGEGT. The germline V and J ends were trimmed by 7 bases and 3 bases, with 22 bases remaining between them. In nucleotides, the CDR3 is TGTGCCAGCACCCCCTGGGTACAAGGTAAATTCAATCAGCCCCAGCATTTT. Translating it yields CASTPWVQGKFNQPQHF.

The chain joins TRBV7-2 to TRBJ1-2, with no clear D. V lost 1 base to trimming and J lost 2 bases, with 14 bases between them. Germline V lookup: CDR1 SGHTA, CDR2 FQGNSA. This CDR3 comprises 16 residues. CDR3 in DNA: TGTGCCAGCAGCTTAGGACCCGACCCCGTGAACTATGGCTACACCTTC. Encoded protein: CASSLGPDPVNYGYTF. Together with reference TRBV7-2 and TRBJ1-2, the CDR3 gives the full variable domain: GAGVSQSPSNKVTEKGKDVELRCDPISGHTALYWYRQSLGQGLEFLIYFQGNSAPDKSGLPSDRFSAERTGGSVSTLTIQRTQQEDSAVYLCASSLGPDPVNYGYTFGSGTRLTVV.

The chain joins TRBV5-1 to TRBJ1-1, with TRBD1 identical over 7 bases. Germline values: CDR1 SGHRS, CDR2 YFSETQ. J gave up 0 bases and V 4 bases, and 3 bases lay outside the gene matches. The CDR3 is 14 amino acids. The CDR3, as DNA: TGCGCCAGCAGCCCCGGGACAGTGAACACTGAAGCTTTCTTT. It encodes CASSPGTVNTEAFF.

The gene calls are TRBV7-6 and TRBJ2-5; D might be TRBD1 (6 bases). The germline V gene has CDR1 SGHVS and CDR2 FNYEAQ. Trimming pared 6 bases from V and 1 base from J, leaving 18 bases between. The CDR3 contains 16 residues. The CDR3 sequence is CASSLVGTLPQETQYF. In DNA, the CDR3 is TGTGCCAGCAGTCTAGTGGGGACATTGCCCCAAGAGACCCAGTACTTC.

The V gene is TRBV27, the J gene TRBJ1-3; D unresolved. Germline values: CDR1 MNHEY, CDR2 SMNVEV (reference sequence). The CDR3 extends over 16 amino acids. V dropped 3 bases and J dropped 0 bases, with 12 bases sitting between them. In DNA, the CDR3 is TGTGCCAGCAGTTTTTCGCGGCCAACCTCTGGAAACACCATATATTTT. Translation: CASSFSRPTSGNTIYF.

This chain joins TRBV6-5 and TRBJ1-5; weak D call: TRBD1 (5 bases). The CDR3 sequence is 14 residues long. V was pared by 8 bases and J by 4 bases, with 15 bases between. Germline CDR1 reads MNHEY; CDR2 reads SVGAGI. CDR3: CASAYAGGNQPQHF. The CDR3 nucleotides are TGTGCCAGCGCTTATGCCGGGGGGAATCAGCCCCAGCATTTT.

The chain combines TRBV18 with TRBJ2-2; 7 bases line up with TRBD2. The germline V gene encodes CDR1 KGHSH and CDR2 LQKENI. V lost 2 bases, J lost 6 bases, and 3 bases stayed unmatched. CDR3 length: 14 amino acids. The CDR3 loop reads CASSPSGRAGELFF. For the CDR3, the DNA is TGTGCCAGCTCACCATCTGGGAGGGCCGGGGAGCTGTTTTTT.

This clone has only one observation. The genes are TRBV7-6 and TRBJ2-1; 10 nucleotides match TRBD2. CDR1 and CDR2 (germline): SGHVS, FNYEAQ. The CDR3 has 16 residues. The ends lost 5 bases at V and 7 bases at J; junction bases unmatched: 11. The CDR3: CASSPVSGGARNEQFF. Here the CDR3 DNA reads TGTGCCAGCAGCCCTGTCAGCGGGGGGGCACGGAATGAGCAGTTCTTC.

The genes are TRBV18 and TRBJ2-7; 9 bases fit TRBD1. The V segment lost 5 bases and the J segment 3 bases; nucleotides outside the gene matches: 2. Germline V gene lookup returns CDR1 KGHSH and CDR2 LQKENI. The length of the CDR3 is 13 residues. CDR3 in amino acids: CASSLTGGYEQYF. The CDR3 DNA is TGTGCCAGCTCATTGACAGGGGGCTACGAGCAGTACTTC.

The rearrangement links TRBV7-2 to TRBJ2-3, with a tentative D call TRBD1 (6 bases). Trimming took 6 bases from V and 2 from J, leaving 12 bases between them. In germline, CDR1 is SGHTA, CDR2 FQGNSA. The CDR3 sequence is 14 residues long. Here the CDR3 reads CASSRDNPTDTQYF. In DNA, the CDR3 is TGTGCCAGCAGTCGGGACAACCCCACAGATACGCAGTATTTT.

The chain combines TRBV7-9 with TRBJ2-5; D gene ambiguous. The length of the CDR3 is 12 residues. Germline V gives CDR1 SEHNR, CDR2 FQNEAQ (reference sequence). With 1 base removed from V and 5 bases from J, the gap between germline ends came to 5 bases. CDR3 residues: CASSLDWETQYF. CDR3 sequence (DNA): TGTGCCAGCAGCTTAGATTGGGAGACCCAGTACTTC.

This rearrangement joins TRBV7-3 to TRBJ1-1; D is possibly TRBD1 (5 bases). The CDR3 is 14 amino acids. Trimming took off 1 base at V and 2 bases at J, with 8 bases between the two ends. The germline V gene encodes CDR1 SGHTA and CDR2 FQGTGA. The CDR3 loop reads CASSLRWGNTEAFF. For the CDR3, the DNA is TGTGCCAGCAGCTTAAGGTGGGGCAACACTGAAGCTTTCTTT.

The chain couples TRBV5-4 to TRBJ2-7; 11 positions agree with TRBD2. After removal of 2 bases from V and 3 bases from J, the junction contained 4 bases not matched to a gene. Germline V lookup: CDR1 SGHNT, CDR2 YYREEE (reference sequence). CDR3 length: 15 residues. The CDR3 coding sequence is TGTGCCAGCAGCTTACTAGCGGGAGCTTTCTACGAGCAGTACTTC. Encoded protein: CASSLLAGAFYEQYF.

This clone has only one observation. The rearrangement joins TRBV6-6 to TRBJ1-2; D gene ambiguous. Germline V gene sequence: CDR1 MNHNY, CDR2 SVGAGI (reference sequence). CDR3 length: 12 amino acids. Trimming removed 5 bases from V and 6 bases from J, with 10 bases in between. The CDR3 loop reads CASSGFRDGYTF. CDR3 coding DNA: TGTGCCAGCAGTGGGTTTCGGGATGGCTACACCTTC.

The CDR3 protein is CASSQGIGAPSYEQYF. The CDR3 coding sequence is TGTGCCAGCAGCCAAGGAATCGGGGCTCCTTCCTACGAGCAGTACTTC. V and J are TRBV4-2 and TRBJ2-7; D assignment may be TRBD1 or TRBD2 (5 bases each). Trimming stripped 1 base from V and 1 base from J, with 14 bases between. This CDR3 region has 16 residues. From germline, CDR1 is LGHNA and CDR2 YNFKEQ.

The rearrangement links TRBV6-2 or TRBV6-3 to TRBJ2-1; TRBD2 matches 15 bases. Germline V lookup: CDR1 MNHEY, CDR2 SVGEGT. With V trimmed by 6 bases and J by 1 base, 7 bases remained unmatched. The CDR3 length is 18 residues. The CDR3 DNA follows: TGTGCCAGCAGCTTCGGACTAGCGGGGGGGCGATCCTACAATGAGCAGTTCTTC. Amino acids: CASSFGLAGGRSYNEQFF.

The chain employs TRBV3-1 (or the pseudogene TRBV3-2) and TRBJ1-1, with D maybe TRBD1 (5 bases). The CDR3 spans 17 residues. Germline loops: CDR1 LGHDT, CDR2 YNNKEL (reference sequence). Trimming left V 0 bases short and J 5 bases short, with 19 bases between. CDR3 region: CASSQDPGPSQWTEAFF. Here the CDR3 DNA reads TGTGCCAGCAGCCAAGATCCGGGACCCTCTCAATGGACTGAAGCTTTCTTT.

CDR3 DNA sequence: TGCAGCGTTTCTGACGGTAGCAATCAGCCCCAGCATTTT. This gives the protein CSVSDGSNQPQHF. V usage is TRBV29-1 and J usage is TRBJ1-5; D ambiguous. This CDR3 comprises 13 residues. Germline V gives CDR1 SQVTM, CDR2 ANQGSEA. V lost 5 bases to trimming and J lost 0 bases, with 8 bases between them.

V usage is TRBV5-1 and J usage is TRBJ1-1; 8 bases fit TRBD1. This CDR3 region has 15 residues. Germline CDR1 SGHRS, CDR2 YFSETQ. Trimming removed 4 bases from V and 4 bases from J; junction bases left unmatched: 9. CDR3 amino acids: CASSPGTDRATEAFF. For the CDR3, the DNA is TGCGCCAGCAGCCCTGGAACGGACAGGGCCACTGAAGCTTTCTTT.